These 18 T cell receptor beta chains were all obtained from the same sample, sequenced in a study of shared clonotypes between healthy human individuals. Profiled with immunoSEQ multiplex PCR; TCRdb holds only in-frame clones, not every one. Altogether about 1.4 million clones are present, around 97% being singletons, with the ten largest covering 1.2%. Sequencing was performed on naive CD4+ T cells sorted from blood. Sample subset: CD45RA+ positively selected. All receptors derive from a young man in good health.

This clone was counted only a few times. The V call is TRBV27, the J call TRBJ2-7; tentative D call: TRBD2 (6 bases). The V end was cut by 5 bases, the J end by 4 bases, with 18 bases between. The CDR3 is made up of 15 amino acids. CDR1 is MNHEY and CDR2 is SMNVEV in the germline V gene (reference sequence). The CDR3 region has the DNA TGTGCCAGCAGTCCCTTTCAGGTAGCGGTGTACGAGCAGTACTTC. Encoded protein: CASSPFQVAVYEQYF.

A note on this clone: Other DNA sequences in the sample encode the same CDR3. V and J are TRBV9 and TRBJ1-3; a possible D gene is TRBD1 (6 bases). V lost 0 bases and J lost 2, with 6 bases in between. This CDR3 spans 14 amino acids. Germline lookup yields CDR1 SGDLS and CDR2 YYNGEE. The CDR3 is CASSVEGAGNTIYF. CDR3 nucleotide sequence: TGTGCCAGCAGCGTAGAGGGGGCTGGAAACACCATATATTTT.

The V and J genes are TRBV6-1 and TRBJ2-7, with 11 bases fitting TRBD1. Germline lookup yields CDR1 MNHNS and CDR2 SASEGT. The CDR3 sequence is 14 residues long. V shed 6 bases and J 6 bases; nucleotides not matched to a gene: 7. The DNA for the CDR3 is TGTGCCAGCAGCGCGTCCGGGACAGGGGGCGAGCAGTACTTC. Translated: CASSASGTGGEQYF.

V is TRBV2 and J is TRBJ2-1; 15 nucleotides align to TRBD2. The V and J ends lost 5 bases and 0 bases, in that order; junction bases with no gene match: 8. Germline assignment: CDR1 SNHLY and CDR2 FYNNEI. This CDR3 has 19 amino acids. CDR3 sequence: CASSPGLAGGTLSYNEQFF. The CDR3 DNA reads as TGTGCCAGCAGTCCGGGACTAGCGGGGGGTACTCTCTCCTACAATGAGCAGTTCTTC.

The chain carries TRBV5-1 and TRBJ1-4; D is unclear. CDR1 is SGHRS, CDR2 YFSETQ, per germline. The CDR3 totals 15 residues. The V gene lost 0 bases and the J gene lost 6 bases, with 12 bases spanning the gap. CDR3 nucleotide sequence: TGCGCCAGCAGCTTGGGTGGGCTTCAATATGAAAAACTGTTTTTT. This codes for CASSLGGLQYEKLFF.

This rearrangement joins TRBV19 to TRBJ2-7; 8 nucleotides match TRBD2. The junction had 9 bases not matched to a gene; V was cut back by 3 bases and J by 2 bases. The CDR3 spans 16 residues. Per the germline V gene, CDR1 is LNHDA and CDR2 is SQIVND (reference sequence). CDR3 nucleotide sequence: TGTGCCAGTAGTATCTCGCCTAGCGGGCTTACCTACGAGCAGTACTTC. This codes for CASSISPSGLTYEQYF.

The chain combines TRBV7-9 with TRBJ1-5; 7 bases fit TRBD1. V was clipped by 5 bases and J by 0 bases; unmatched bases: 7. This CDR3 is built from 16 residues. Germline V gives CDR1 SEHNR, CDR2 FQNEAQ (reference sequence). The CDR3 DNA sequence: TGTGCCAGCAGCCCGGGACAGACGAATAGCAATCAGCCCCAGCATTTT. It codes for CASSPGQTNSNQPQHF.

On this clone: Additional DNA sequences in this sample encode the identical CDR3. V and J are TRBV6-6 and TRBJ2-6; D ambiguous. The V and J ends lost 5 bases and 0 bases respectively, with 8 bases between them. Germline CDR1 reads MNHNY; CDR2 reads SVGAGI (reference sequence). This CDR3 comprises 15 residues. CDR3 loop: CASSLQGSGANVLTF. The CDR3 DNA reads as TGTGCCAGCAGTCTACAAGGCTCTGGGGCCAACGTCCTGACTTTC.

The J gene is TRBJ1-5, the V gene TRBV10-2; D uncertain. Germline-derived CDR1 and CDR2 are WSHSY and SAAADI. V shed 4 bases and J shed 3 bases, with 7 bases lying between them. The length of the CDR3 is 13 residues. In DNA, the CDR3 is TGCGCCAGCAGTGTTCAATACAATCAGCCCCAGCATTTT. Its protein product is CASSVQYNQPQHF.

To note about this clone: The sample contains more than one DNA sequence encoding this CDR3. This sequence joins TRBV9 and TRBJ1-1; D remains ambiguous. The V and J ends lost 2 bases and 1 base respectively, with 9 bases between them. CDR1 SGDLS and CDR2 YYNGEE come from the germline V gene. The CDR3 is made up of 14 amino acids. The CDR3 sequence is CASSVELRNTEAFF. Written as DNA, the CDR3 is TGTGCCAGCAGCGTTGAGTTGAGGAACACTGAAGCTTTCTTT.

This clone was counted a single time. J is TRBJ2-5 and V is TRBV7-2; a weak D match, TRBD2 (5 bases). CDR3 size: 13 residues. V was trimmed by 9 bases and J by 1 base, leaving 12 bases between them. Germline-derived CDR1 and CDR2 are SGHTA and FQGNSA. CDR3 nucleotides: TGTGCCAGTAGCGCGAGCCTCCAAGAGACCCAGTACTTC. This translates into CASSASLQETQYF.

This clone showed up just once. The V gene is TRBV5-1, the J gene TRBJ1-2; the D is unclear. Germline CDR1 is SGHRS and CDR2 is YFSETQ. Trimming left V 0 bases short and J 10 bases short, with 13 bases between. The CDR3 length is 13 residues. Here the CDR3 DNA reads TGCGCCAGCAGCTTGGCTTCCTCCGGTGACTACACCTTC. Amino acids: CASSLASSGDYTF.

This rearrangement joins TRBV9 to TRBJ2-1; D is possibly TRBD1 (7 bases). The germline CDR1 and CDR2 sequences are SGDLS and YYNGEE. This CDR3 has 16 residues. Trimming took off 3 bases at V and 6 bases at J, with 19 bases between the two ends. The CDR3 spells CASSEGAGQVFNEQFF. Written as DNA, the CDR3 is TGTGCCAGCAGCGAGGGGGCGGGGCAGGTCTTCAATGAGCAGTTCTTC.

The CDR3 region is CASSLGGGGDEQFF. The CDR3, as DNA: TGTGCCAGCAGCTTAGGGGGAGGGGGCGATGAGCAGTTCTTC. The V call is TRBV7-2, the J call TRBJ2-1, with D perhaps assigned TRBD1 or TRBD2 (7 bases each). V was pared by 1 base and J by 8 bases, with 12 bases between. The CDR3 consists of 14 residues. From germline, CDR1 is SGHTA and CDR2 FQGNSA. Full variable domain (rest looked up from reference TRBV7-2 and TRBJ2-1): GAGVSQSPSNKVTEKGKDVELRCDPISGHTALYWYRQSLGQGLEFLIYFQGNSAPDKSGLPSDRFSAERTGGSVSTLTIQRTQQEDSAVYLCASSLGGGGDEQFFGPGTRLTVL.

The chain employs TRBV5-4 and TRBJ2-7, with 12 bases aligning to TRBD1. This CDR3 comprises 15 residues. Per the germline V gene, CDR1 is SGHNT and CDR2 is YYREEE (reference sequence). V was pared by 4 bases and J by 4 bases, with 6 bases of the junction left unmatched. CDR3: CASSPGTGGIYEQYF. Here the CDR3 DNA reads TGTGCCAGCAGCCCAGGGACAGGGGGCATTTACGAGCAGTACTTC.

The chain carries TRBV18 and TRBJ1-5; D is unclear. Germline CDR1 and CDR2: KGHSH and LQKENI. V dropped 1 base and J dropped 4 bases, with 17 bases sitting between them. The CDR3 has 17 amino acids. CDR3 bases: TGTGCCAGCTCACCACAAAGGACGTCACAACGAAATCAGCCCCAGCATTTT. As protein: CASSPQRTSQRNQPQHF.

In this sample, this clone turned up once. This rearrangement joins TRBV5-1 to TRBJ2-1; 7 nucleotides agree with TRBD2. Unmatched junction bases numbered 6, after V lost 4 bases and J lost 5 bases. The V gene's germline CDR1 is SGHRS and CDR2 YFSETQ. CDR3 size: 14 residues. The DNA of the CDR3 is TGCGCCAGCAGCGTAGGTGGGGGGGACAATGAGCAGTTCTTC. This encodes CASSVGGGDNEQFF.

The CDR3 spells CASSSSGGNTGELFF. In nucleotides, the CDR3 is TGTGCCAGCAGTTCTAGCGGGGGTAACACCGGGGAGCTGTTTTTT. The genes are TRBV6-1 and TRBJ2-2, with 10 bases fitting TRBD2. With 5 bases clipped from V and 2 bases from J, the junction kept 2 bases outside the gene matches. The germline gives CDR1 MNHNS, CDR2 SASEGT. The CDR3 totals 15 residues.